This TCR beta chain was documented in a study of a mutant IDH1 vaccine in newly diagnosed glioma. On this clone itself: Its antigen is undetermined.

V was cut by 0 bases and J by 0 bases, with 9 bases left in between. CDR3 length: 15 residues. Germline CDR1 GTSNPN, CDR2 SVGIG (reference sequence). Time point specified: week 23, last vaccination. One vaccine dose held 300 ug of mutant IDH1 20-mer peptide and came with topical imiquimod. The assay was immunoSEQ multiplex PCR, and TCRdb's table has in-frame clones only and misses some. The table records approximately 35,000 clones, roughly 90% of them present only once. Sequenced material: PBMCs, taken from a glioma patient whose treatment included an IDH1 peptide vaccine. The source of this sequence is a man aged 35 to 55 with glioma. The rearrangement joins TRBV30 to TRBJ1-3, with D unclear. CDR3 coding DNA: TGTGCCTGGAGTGTTCCGGACTTCTCTGGAAACACCATATATTTT. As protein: CAWSVPDFSGNTIYF.